This TCR beta chain appears in the sequencing data of a study of shared clonotypes between healthy human individuals. Overall study: Donors were two women and a few men aged 18 to 49.

Replicate PCRs run on sorted subsets employed 200 ng DNA, approximately 30,000 T cell genomes. TCRdb's copy holds only in-frame clones and misses some; the assay was immunoSEQ multiplex PCR. The table lists under 2,500,000 clones, 90% to 97% of them singletons. Findings of the study overall: In general, naive subsets displayed greater estimated richness than memory subsets did.

Trimming removed 4 bases from V and 7 bases from J, with 11 bases in between. The CDR3 sequence is 13 residues long. The germline gives CDR1 SGHNT, CDR2 YYREEE (reference sequence). Details on this clone: Its antigen is unidentified.

The source material was naive CD4+ T cells sorted from blood. Subset in this sample: CD45RA+ positively selected. The J gene is TRBJ1-4, the V gene TRBV5-4; D remains ambiguous. The TCR sequence derives from a man aged 18 to 29 in good health. CDR3 loop: CASSPKIGEKLFF. Written as DNA, the CDR3 is TGTGCCAGCAGCCCCAAAATCGGTGAAAAACTGTTTTTT.